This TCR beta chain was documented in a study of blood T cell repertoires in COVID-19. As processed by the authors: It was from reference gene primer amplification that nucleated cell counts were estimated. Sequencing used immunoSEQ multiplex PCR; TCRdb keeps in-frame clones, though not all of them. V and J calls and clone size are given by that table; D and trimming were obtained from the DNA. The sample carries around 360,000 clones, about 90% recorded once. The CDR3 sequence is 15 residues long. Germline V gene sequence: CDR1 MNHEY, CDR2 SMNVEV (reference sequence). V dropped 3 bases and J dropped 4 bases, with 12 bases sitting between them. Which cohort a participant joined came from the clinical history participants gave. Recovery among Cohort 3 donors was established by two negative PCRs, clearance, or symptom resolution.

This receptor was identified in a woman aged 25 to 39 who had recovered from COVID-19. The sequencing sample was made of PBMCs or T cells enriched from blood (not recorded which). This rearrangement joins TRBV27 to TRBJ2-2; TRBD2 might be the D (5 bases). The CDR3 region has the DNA TGTGCCAGCAGTTTGCTTAGTCTAGCCACCGGGGAGCTGTTTTTT. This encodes CASSLLSLATGELFF.